A selection of T cell receptor beta chains follows, all from one sample in a study of response to subunit inactivated influenza vaccine. One entry per CDR3 protein results from TCRdb running MiXCR on the RT-PCR reads. Of roughly 760,000 distinct CDR3 sequences listed, less than 25% are singletons. The material sequenced was PBMCs from blood, taken roughly 5 days after vaccination. Source of these receptors: a man in his fifties who received an inactivated influenza vaccine. Both conserved end residues are trimmed from each CDR3. Each record gives: CDR3 protein, CDR3 length, V gene, D gene. The D gene is left open where the match is weak.

CDR3: ATGQGEGTGELF
length: 12
V: TRBV6-1
D: TRBD1

CDR3: ASSLQSSAIPYGYT
length: 14
V: TRBV7-2
D: NA

CDR3: ASQNLMNTEAF
length: 11
V: TRBV12-3/TRBV12-4
D: NA

CDR3: SARDGDRVYADTQY
length: 14
V: TRBV20-1
D: TRBD1

CDR3: ASSLGGIYNEQF
length: 12
V: TRBV5-6
D: NA

CDR3: ASSVGDRENEQF
length: 12
V: TRBV9
D: TRBD1

CDR3: ASRLGNAEAF
length: 10
V: TRBV27
D: NA

CDR3: ASSWEVGRESYNEQF
length: 15
V: TRBV7-9
D: NA

CDR3: ASSLDRGGHYNEQF
length: 14
V: TRBV5-6
D: TRBD2

CDR3: SARARWSGSISGANVLT
length: 17
V: TRBV20-1
D: NA

CDR3: ASSLVALQETQY
length: 12
V: TRBV5-1
D: NA

CDR3: ASSQGEGPSSYNEQF
length: 15
V: TRBV4-3
D: NA